This is a list of T cell receptor beta chains from one sample in a study of neurological immune-mediated disorders. Each CDR3 protein gets one entry after TCRdb re-called the 5' RACE reads with MiXCR. The table lists tens of thousands of distinct CDR3 sequences, around a quarter of them singletons, with 25% to 30% in the top ten. Sequencing was performed on CD4+ T cells from blood. The source is a man between 50 and 59 years old with HTLV-1-associated myelopathy (HAM/TSP). Both conserved end residues are part of each CDR3.

J gene: TRBJ1-3
V gene: TRBV5-1
CDR3 length: 15
CDR3 protein: CASSLTQNSGNTIYF

J gene: TRBJ2-1
V gene: TRBV7-2
CDR3 length: 15
CDR3 protein: CASSSSGGFYNEQFF

J gene: TRBJ2-3
V gene: TRBV20-1
CDR3 length: 15
CDR3 protein: CSARRDGSGTDTQYF

J gene: TRBJ2-2
V gene: TRBV3-1
CDR3 length: 13
CDR3 protein: CASRPDIYGELFF

J gene: TRBJ1-6
V gene: TRBV5-1
CDR3 length: 14
CDR3 protein: CASSFRGIDSPLHF

J gene: TRBJ2-7
V gene: TRBV12-3/TRBV12-4
CDR3 length: 15
CDR3 protein: CASSFVTQRAYEQYF

J gene: TRBJ1-3
V gene: TRBV20-1
CDR3 length: 16
CDR3 protein: CSARDFSRISGNTIYF

J gene: TRBJ2-3
V gene: TRBV7-7
CDR3 length: 13
CDR3 protein: CASSLGPTRAQYF

J gene: TRBJ2-3
V gene: TRBV5-6
CDR3 length: 14
CDR3 protein: CASSLDRVTDTQYF

J gene: TRBJ1-3
V gene: TRBV6-1
CDR3 length: 15
CDR3 protein: CASSEVGISGNTIYF

J gene: TRBJ2-3
V gene: TRBV10-3
CDR3 length: 12
CDR3 protein: CAISERADTQYF

J gene: TRBJ2-1
V gene: TRBV20-1
CDR3 length: 16
CDR3 protein: CSARNPGGGSYNEQFF

J gene: TRBJ1-5
V gene: TRBV7-2
CDR3 length: 15
CDR3 protein: CASSPGVYSNQPQHF

J gene: TRBJ2-3
V gene: TRBV15
CDR3 length: 13
CDR3 protein: CATSYRLPDTQYF